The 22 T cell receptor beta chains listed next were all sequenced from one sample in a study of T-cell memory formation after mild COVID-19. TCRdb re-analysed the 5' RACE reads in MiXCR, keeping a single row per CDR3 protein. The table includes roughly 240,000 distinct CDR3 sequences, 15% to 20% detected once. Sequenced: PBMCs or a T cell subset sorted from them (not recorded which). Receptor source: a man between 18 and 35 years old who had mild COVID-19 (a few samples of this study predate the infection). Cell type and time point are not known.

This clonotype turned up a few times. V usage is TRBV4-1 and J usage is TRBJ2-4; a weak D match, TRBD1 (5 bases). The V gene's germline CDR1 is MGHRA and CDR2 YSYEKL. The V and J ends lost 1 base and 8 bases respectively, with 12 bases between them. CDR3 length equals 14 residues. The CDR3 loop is CASSQVGRGDIQYF. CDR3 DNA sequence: TGCGCCAGCAGCCAAGTGGGAAGGGGTGACATTCAGTACTTC.

DNA of the CDR3: TGTGCCAGCAGCGGGACTAGCGGGGGGGCCCGGGACGAGACCCAGTACTTC. Amino acid sequence: CASSGTSGGARDETQYF. The chain recombines TRBV7-2 with TRBJ2-5; 16 positions match TRBD2. V shed 5 bases, J shed 5 bases, and the junction held 8 bases outside the gene matches. Germline CDR1 and CDR2: SGHTA and FQGNSA. This CDR3 has 17 amino acids.

The chain's CDR3 is CASSTYRGQETQYF. CDR3 in DNA: TGTGCCAGCAGTACCTACAGGGGGCAAGAGACCCAGTACTTC. This chain connects TRBV6-2 or TRBV6-3 to TRBJ2-5, with TRBD1 identical over 8 bases. CDR3 size: 14 residues. V gave up 5 bases and J gave up 2 bases; unmatched junction bases: 4. Germline V gives CDR1 MNHEY, CDR2 SVGEGT.

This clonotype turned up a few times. The CDR3 coding sequence is TGTGCCAGCGCGGTATATAACTATGGCTACACCTTC. It is translated as CASAVYNYGYTF. V and J are TRBV2 and TRBJ1-2; D is undetermined. CDR3 length: 12 residues. V dropped 8 bases and J dropped 1 base, with 8 bases sitting between them. Germline V gene sequence: CDR1 SNHLY, CDR2 FYNNEI.

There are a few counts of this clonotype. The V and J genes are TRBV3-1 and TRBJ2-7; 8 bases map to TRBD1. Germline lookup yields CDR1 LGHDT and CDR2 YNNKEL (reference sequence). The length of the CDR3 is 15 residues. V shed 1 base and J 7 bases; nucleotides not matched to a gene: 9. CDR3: CASSQGATGAWEQYF. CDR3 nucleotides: TGTGCCAGCAGCCAAGGCGCGACAGGGGCATGGGAGCAGTACTTC.

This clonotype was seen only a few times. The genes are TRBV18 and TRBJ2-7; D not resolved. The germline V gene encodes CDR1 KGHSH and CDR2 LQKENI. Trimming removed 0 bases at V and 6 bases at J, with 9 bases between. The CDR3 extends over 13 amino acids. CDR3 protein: CASSPPGRSEQYV. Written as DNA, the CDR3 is TGTGCCAGCTCACCACCAGGCCGGTCCGAGCAGTACGTC.

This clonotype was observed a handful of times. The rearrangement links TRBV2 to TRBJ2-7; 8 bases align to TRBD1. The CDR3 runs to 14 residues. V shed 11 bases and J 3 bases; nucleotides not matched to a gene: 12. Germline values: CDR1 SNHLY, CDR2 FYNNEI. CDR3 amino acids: CASAPGQVFYEQYV. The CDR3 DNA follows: TGTGCCTCGGCCCCGGGACAGGTTTTCTACGAGCAGTACGTC.

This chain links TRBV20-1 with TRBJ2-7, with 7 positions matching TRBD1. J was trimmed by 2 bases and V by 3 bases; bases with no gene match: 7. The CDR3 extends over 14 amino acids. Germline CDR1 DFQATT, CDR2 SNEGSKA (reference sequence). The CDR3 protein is CSASTPGQTYEQYF. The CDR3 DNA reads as TGCAGTGCTAGCACCCCGGGACAGACCTACGAGCAGTACTTC.

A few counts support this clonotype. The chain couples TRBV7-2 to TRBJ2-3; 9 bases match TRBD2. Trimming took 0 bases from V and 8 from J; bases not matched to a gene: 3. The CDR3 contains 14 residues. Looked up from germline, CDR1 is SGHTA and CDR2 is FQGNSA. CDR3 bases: TGTGCCAGCAGCTTAGCGGGCGGGGGGGGTACGCAGTATTTT. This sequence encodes CASSLAGGGGTQYF. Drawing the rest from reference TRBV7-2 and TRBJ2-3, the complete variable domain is GAGVSQSPSNKVTEKGKDVELRCDPISGHTALYWYRQSLGQGLEFLIYFQGNSAPDKSGLPSDRFSAERTGGSVSTLTIQRTQQEDSAVYLCASSLAGGGGTQYFGPGTRLTVL.

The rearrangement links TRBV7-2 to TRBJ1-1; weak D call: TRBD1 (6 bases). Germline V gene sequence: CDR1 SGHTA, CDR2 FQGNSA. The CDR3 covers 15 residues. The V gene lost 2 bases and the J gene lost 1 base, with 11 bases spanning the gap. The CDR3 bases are TGTGCCAGCAGCTTATTACCAGGGGAGAACACTGAAGCTTTCTTT. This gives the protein CASSLLPGENTEAFF.

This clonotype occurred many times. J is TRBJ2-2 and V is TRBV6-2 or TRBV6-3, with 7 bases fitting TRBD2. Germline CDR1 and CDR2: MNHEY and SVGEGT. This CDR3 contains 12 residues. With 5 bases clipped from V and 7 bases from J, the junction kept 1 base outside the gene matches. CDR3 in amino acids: CASSPGGGELFF. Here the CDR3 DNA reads TGTGCCAGCAGTCCGGGGGGCGGGGAGCTGTTTTTT.

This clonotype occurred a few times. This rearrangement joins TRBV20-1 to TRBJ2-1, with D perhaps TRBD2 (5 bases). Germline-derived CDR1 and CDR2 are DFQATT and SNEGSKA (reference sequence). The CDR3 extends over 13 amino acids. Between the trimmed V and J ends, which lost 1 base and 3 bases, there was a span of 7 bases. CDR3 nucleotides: TGCAGTGCTAGAGGCCGGGACTACAATGAGCAGTTCTTC. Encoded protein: CSARGRDYNEQFF.

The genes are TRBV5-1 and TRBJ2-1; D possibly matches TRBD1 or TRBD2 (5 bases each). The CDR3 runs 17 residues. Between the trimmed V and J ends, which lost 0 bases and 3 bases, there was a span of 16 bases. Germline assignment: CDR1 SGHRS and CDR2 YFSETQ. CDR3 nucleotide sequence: TGCGCCAGCAGCTTGGGTGTATTGGGGGAACGCTACAATGAGCAGTTCTTC. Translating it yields CASSLGVLGERYNEQFF.

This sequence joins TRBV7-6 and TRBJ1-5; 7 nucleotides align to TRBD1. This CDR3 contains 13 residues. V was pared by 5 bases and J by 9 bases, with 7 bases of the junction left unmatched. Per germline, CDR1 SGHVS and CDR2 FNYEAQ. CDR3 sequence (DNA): TGTGCCAGCAGCGCAGGGACAGTTCGGCCCCAGCATTTT. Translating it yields CASSAGTVRPQHF.

CDR3: CASSSRGDTGELFF. DNA for the CDR3: TGTGCCAGCAGCTCCAGGGGGGACACCGGGGAGCTGTTTTTT. V usage is TRBV7-6 and J usage is TRBJ2-2; a possible D gene is TRBD1 (7 bases). Trimming took 4 bases from V and 3 from J, leaving 9 bases between them. CDR1 and CDR2 (germline): SGHVS, FNYEAQ. CDR3 size: 14 residues. Full variable domain (remainder filled in from reference TRBV7-6 and TRBJ2-2): GAGVSQSPRYKVTKRGQDVALRCDPISGHVSLYWYRQALGQGPEFLTYFNYEAQQDKSGLPNDRFSAERPEGSISTLTIQRTEQRDSAMYRCASSSRGDTGELFFGEGSRLTVL.

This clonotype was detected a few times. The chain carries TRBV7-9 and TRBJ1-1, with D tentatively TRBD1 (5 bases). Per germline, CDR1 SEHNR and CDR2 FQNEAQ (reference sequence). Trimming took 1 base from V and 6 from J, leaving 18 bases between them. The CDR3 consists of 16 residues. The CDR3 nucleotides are TGTGCCAGCAGCTTAGGAGGAAGGGGCGCAGAGGCTGAAGCTTTCTTT. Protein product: CASSLGGRGAEAEAFF.

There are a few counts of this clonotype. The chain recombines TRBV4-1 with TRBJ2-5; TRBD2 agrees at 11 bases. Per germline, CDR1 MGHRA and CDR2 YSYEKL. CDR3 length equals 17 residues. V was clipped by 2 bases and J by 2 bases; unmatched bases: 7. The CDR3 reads CASSQQPTSGSQETQYF. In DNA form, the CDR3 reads TGCGCCAGCAGCCAACAACCTACTAGCGGGAGTCAAGAGACCCAGTACTTC.

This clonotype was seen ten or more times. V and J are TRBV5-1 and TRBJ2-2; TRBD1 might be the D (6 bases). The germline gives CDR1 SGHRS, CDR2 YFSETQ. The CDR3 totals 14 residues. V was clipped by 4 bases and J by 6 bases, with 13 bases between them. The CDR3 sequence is CASSRGKEAGELFF. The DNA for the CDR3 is TGCGCCAGCAGCAGGGGGAAGGAGGCCGGGGAGCTGTTTTTT.

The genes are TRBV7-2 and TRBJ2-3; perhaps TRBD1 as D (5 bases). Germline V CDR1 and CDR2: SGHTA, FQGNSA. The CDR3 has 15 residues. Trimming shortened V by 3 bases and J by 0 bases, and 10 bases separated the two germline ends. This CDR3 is CASSFPTASTDTQYF. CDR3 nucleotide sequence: TGTGCCAGCAGCTTTCCGACAGCTAGCACAGATACGCAGTATTTT.

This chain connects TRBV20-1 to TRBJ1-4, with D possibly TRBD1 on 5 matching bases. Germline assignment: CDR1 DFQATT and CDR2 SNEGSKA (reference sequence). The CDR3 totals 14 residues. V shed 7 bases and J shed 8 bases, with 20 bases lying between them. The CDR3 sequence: CSVKEPGGEEKLFF. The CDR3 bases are TGCAGTGTTAAAGAGCCGGGGGGGGAGGAAAAACTGTTTTTT.

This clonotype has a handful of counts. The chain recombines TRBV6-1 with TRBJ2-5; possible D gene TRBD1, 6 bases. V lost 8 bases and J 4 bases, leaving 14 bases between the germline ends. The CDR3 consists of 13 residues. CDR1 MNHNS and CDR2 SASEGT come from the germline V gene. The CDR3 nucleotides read TGTGCCAGCGCAGATCCAGGGGCAGAGACCCAGTACTTC. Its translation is CASADPGAETQYF.

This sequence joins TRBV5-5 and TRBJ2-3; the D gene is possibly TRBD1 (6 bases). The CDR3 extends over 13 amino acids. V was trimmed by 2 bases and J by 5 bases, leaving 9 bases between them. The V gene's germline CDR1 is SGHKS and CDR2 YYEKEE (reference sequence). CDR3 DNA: TGTGCCAGCAGCTTCACAGGGAAAGATACGCAGTATTTT. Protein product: CASSFTGKDTQYF. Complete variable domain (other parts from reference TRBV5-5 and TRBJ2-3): DAGVTQSPTHLIKTRGQQVTLRCSPISGHKSVSWYQQVLGQGPQFIFQYYEKEERGRGNFPDRFSARQFPNYSSELNVNALLLGDSALYLCASSFTGKDTQYFGPGTRLTVL.